Presented here are 27 T cell receptor beta chains from one specimen sequenced in a study of cytomegalovirus exposure and HLA in healthy donors. Vbeta (60) and Jbeta (13) primers were used in the PCR. Clones were read by immunoSEQ multiplex PCR, and TCRdb kept only the in-frame ones, dropping some. The data show approximately 110,000 clones, around 74% seen once. Specimen: PBMCs. The receptor set was obtained from a man aged 35 to 55 in good health and CMV-seronegative.

The V and J genes are TRBV9 and TRBJ1-5; TRBD1 matches at 7 bases. The CDR3 covers 14 residues. Germline V gene lookup returns CDR1 SGDLS and CDR2 YYNGEE. V shed 3 bases and J 6 bases; nucleotides not matched to a gene: 6. The CDR3 sequence is CASSEGAHGQPQHF. The CDR3, as DNA: TGTGCCAGCAGCGAGGGGGCGCACGGTCAGCCCCAGCATTTT.

There are a few counts of this clone. This sequence joins TRBV28 and TRBJ1-3; D remains ambiguous. The CDR3 runs 15 residues. From germline, CDR1 is MDHEN and CDR2 SYDVKM. Trimming shortened V by 2 bases and J by 0 bases, and 8 bases separated the two germline ends. In DNA form, the CDR3 reads TGTGCCAGCAGTTTAGAGGCCCTCTCTGGAAACACCATATATTTT. Protein sequence: CASSLEALSGNTIYF.

This rearrangement joins TRBV4-1 to TRBJ2-3, with 7 bases matching TRBD1. The CDR3 totals 15 residues. CDR1 and CDR2 (germline): MGHRA, YSYEKL. The junction had 8 bases not matched to a gene; V was cut back by 5 bases and J by 3 bases. CDR3 region: CASSSDRASTDTQYF. The CDR3 DNA reads TGCGCCAGCAGCTCAGACAGGGCTTCGACAGATACGCAGTATTTT.

This clone occurred a few times. This CDR3 is also generated by other DNA sequences in the sample. V usage is TRBV19 and J usage is TRBJ1-2, with 7 bases that match TRBD1. This CDR3 is built from 14 residues. Unmatched junction bases numbered 8, after V lost 5 bases and J lost 5 bases. CDR1 is LNHDA, CDR2 SQIVND, per germline (reference sequence). CDR3 sequence reads: CASSSTGVRYGYTF. CDR3 in DNA: TGTGCCAGTAGTTCAACAGGGGTAAGGTATGGCTACACCTTC.

This clone was recorded only once. V and J are TRBV25-1 and TRBJ2-3, with D possibly TRBD2 on 5 matching bases. Trimming took off 6 bases at V and 3 bases at J, with 13 bases between the two ends. Germline V CDR1 and CDR2: MGHDK, SYGVNS. CDR3 length: 14 residues. CDR3 nucleotide sequence: TGTGCCAGCAGCCTGGACTCGAGGACAGATACGCAGTATTTT. Its protein product is CASSLDSRTDTQYF.

Comment on this clone: An end of the junction does not agree with germline; a read error may underlie this. The chain recombines TRBV7-9 with TRBJ2-7; possible D gene TRBD1, 5 bases. The CDR3 sequence is 13 residues long. Germline CDR1 reads SEHNR; CDR2 reads FQNEAQ (reference sequence). In nucleotides, the CDR3 is TGTTCCAGCAACCCGGCAGGGTACCACGAGCAGTACTTC. The encoded protein is CSSNPAGYHEQYF.

This rearrangement joins TRBV27 to TRBJ1-1; the D gene is possibly TRBD1 (6 bases). V lost 8 bases to trimming and J lost 1 base, with 11 bases between them. Per the germline V gene, CDR1 is MNHEY and CDR2 is SMNVEV (reference sequence). The CDR3 covers 13 residues. CDR3 loop: CASQAGANTEAFF. The CDR3, as DNA: TGTGCCAGCCAAGCAGGGGCGAACACTGAAGCTTTCTTT.

This clone showed up just once. This chain uses TRBV11-3 with TRBJ2-5; D is perhaps TRBD2 (5 bases). The germline V and J ends were trimmed by 3 bases and 5 bases, with 16 bases remaining between them. Germline CDR1 is SGHNT and CDR2 is YENEEA. This CDR3 spans 15 amino acids. CDR3 sequence: CASSFWSGVGETQYF. DNA of the CDR3: TGTGCCAGCAGCTTTTGGTCCGGGGTTGGGGAGACCCAGTACTTC.

This clone was observed a few times. The CDR3 spells CASSQGSSGGAETQYF. CDR3 DNA: TGCGCCAGCAGCCAAGGGTCGAGCGGGGGGGCAGAGACCCAGTACTTC. The chain carries TRBV4-1 and TRBJ2-5; 10 bases fit TRBD2. Trimming took 1 base from V and 4 from J; bases not matched to a gene: 6. This CDR3 has 16 amino acids. Germline V CDR1 and CDR2: MGHRA, YSYEKL.

The chain couples TRBV7-8 to TRBJ1-6; 7 bases agree with TRBD1. After removal of 5 bases from V and 0 bases from J, the junction contained 10 bases not matched to a gene. The CDR3 consists of 18 residues. Germline V gene data show CDR1 as SGHVS and CDR2 as FQNEAQ. The CDR3 DNA follows: TGTGCCAGCAGCGTCATCCGGGACAGTACCTCCTATAATTCACCCCTCCACTTT. It is translated as CASSVIRDSTSYNSPLHF.

The V gene is TRBV5-6, the J gene TRBJ2-3; 11 nucleotides line up with TRBD2. The CDR3 is 16 residues long. Per the germline V gene, CDR1 is SGHDT and CDR2 is YYEEEE. V shed 2 bases, J shed 6 bases, and the junction held 8 bases outside the gene matches. The CDR3 DNA is TGTGCCAGCAGCTTTGGGACTAGCGGAAAAGTGGATACGCAGTATTTT. The encoded protein is CASSFGTSGKVDTQYF.

Concerning this clone itself: One end of the junction fails to match germline, which may point to a read error. The rearrangement uses TRBV7-9 and TRBJ1-4, with D maybe TRBD1 (6 bases). CDR1 is SEHNR and CDR2 is FQNEAQ in the germline V gene (reference sequence). This CDR3 has 14 amino acids. In nucleotides, the CDR3 is TGTTCCAGCAGCTTAGATACAGGGAAGGAAAAACTGTTTTTT. Protein product: CSSSLDTGKEKLFF. Together with reference TRBV7-9 and TRBJ1-4, the CDR3 gives the full variable domain: DTGVSQNPRHKITKRGQNVTFRCDPISEHNRLYWYRQTLGQGPEFLTYFQNEAQLEKSRLLSDRFSAERPKGSFSTLEIQRTEQGDSAMYLCSSSLDTGKEKLFFGSGTQLSVL.

The chain is built from TRBV4-3 and TRBJ2-7; 9 bases fit TRBD1. Germline V gene lookup returns CDR1 LGHNA and CDR2 YSLEER. Unmatched junction bases numbered 13, after V lost 4 bases and J lost 6 bases. The CDR3 spans 16 residues. CDR3 bases: TGCGCCAGCAGCCTTATCACCGGGACAGGGTACGGCGAGCAGTACTTC. This gives the protein CASSLITGTGYGEQYF.

This chain uses TRBV7-9 with TRBJ2-2; D is perhaps TRBD1 (6 bases). Germline-derived CDR1 and CDR2 are SEHNR and FQNEAQ (reference sequence). Deletions cut 1 base from V and 5 bases from J, with 14 bases between. CDR3 size: 16 residues. For the CDR3, the DNA is TGTGCCAGCAGCTTAGAAAGTGGGGGCCGGACCGGGGAGCTGTTTTTT. Translation gives CASSLESGGRTGELFF. Looking up the rest from reference TRBV7-9 and TRBJ2-2 gives the full variable domain: DTGVSQNPRHKITKRGQNVTFRCDPISEHNRLYWYRQTLGQGPEFLTYFQNEAQLEKSRLLSDRFSAERPKGSFSTLEIQRTEQGDSAMYLCASSLESGGRTGELFFGEGSRLTVL.

The chain's CDR3 is CASSPQDRPYNSPLHF. CDR3 nucleotides: TGTGCCAGCTCACCACAAGACAGACCCTATAATTCACCCCTCCACTTT. J is TRBJ1-6 and V is TRBV18; weak D call: TRBD1 (5 bases). The CDR3 runs 16 residues. The ends were cut back, 1 base at V and 2 bases at J, with 9 bases in the middle. Germline assignment: CDR1 KGHSH and CDR2 LQKENI.

The rearrangement joins TRBV28 to TRBJ1-5, with D unclear. The germline V and J ends were trimmed by 10 bases and 5 bases, with 12 bases remaining between them. Germline V CDR1 and CDR2: MDHEN, SYDVKM. The CDR3 has 12 amino acids. CDR3 coding DNA: TGTGCCACCGGTCCACCCTATCAGCCCCAGCATTTT. It is translated as CATGPPYQPQHF.

This clone has just one count. This chain uses TRBV18 with TRBJ1-1, with a weak D call TRBD1 (5 bases). CDR3 length: 13 amino acids. V was cut by 1 base and J by 4 bases, with 7 bases left in between. CDR1 KGHSH and CDR2 LQKENI come from the germline V gene. Written as DNA, the CDR3 is TGTGCCAGCTCACCACGAACAGGCACTGAAGCTTTCTTT. It translates to CASSPRTGTEAFF.

CDR3 sequence (DNA): TGCGCCAGCAGCCAAGAGAGGTCCAGCACTGAAGCTTTCTTT. This encodes CASSQERSSTEAFF. V is TRBV4-3 and J is TRBJ1-1; D is uncertain. Germline lookup yields CDR1 LGHNA and CDR2 YSLEER. The CDR3 extends over 14 amino acids. The V end lost 0 bases, the J end lost 4 bases, and 9 bases lay between the germline ends.

V and J are TRBV6-5 and TRBJ1-2; 7 positions agree with TRBD1. The CDR3 is 14 residues long. Per germline, CDR1 MNHEY and CDR2 SVGAGI. V trimming: 2 bases; J trimming: 4 bases; junction bases outside the gene matches: 4. The CDR3 reads CASSYEGAPYGYTF. The DNA for the CDR3 is TGTGCCAGCAGTTACGAGGGGGCCCCCTATGGCTACACCTTC.

V and J are TRBV6-5 and TRBJ1-1; D gene uncertain. The CDR3 sequence is 15 residues long. Trimming removed 0 bases at V and 0 bases at J, with 8 bases between. Germline CDR1 and CDR2: MNHEY and SVGAGI. The CDR3 loop is CASSYSSFVNTEAFF. CDR3 nucleotide sequence: TGTGCCAGCAGTTACTCGTCGTTCGTGAACACTGAAGCTTTCTTT.

The CDR3 region has the DNA TGTGCCAGCAGCGTAGGGCAGAATAATTCACCCCTCCACTTT. This encodes CASSVGQNNSPLHF. The chain recombines TRBV9 with TRBJ1-6, with D uncertain. Germline CDR1 and CDR2: SGDLS and YYNGEE. The CDR3 covers 14 residues. Trimming took 0 bases from V and 5 from J, leaving 6 bases between them.

The chain combines TRBV28 with TRBJ1-1; no definite D call. Germline V CDR1 and CDR2: MDHEN, SYDVKM. The V end lost 2 bases, the J end lost 11 bases, and 9 bases lay between the germline ends. The CDR3 length is 11 residues. CDR3 sequence reads: CASSLPGRAFF. In DNA form, the CDR3 reads TGTGCCAGCAGTTTACCCGGTCGGGCTTTCTTT. The full variable domain, rest sourced from reference TRBV28 and TRBJ1-1, is DVKVTQSSRYLVKRTGEKVFLECVQDMDHENMFWYRQDPGLGLRLIYFSYDVKMKEKGDIPEGYSVSREKKERFSLILESASTNQTSMYLCASSLPGRAFFGQGTRLTVV.

The chain links TRBV29-1 to TRBJ2-1; no reliable D call. This CDR3 region has 10 residues. CDR1 SQVTM and CDR2 ANQGSEA come from the germline V gene. V was shortened by 6 bases and J by 8 bases, with 8 bases between the two germline ends. CDR3 coding DNA: TGCAGCGTGGAAAGCTATGAGCAGTTCTTC. This encodes CSVESYEQFF.

This sequence joins TRBV30 and TRBJ1-2, with D hard to call. V lost 5 bases, J lost 7 bases, and 8 bases lay in between. Germline loops: CDR1 GTSNPN, CDR2 SVGIG (reference sequence). The CDR3 is 10 residues long. The CDR3 nucleotides are TGTGCCTGGGTTAAGAGTGGCTACACCTTC. It specifies CAWVKSGYTF.

The chain has TRBV5-4 and TRBJ2-1; D gene unclear. Germline-derived CDR1 and CDR2 are SGHNT and YYREEE (reference sequence). With 4 bases removed from V and 0 bases from J, the gap between germline ends came to 11 bases. This CDR3 is 15 amino acids long. The CDR3 region has the DNA TGTGCCAGCAGCCAAGACACGAGCTCCTACAATGAGCAGTTCTTC. Protein: CASSQDTSSYNEQFF.

The V gene is TRBV6-1, the J gene TRBJ2-4, with 10 bases matching TRBD1. Germline V CDR1 and CDR2: MNHNS, SASEGT. J gave up 0 bases and V 3 bases, and 8 bases lay outside the gene matches. The CDR3 has 18 amino acids. In DNA, the CDR3 is TGTGCCAGCAGTGACCGGACAGGGGGGGAGATAGCCAAAAACATTCAGTACTTC. It yields the protein CASSDRTGGEIAKNIQYF.

The J gene is TRBJ2-7, the V gene TRBV5-1, with TRBD1 matching 7 bases. Trimming took 3 bases from V and 6 from J; bases not matched to a gene: 15. The CDR3 loop spans 16 amino acids. Germline CDR1 is SGHRS and CDR2 is YFSETQ. The CDR3 DNA reads as TGCGCCAGCAGCTCCGACTACTGGACAGGTGCAGCCGAGCAGTACTTC. The encoded protein is CASSSDYWTGAAEQYF.